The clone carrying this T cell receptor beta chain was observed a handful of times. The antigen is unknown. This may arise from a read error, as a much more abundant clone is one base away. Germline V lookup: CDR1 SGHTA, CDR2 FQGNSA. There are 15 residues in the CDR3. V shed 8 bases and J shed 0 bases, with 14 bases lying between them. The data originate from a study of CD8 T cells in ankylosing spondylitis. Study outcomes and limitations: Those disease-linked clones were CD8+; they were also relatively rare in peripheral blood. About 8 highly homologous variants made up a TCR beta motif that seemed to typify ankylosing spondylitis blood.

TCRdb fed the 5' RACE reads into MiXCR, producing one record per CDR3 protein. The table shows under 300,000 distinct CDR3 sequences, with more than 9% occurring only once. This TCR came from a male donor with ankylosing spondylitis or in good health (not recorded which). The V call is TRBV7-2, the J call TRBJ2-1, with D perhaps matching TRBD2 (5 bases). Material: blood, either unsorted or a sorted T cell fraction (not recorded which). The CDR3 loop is CASEEVGSSYNEQFF. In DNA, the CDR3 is TGTGCCAGCGAGGAAGTGGGGAGCTCCTACAATGAGCAGTTCTTC.